A selection of T cell receptor beta chains follows, all from one sample in a study of cytomegalovirus exposure and HLA in healthy donors. The protocol was immunoSEQ multiplex PCR, while the TCRdb copy is restricted to in-frame clones and leaves out a portion. The sample holds around 170,000 clones, more than 65% seen once. The source material was PBMCs. The receptors here all came from a man aged 50 or older in good health and CMV-seronegative. CDR3s include the opening cysteine and the closing phenylalanine or tryptophan. Fields, in order: CDR3 protein, CDR3 DNA, clone size, J gene, V gene, D gene. D genes are given only for firm matches. The size entry is marked missing in some rows and otherwise reads once, few, many or a size class.

CDR3: CASSDEGGRETQYF
DNA: TGTGCCAGCAGCGACGAAGGAGGGCGAGAGACCCAGTACTTC
size: NA
J: TRBJ2-5
V: TRBV2
D: NA

CDR3: CASSLTLAALYEQYF
DNA: TGTGCCAGCAGCTTAACCCTAGCGGCGCTCTACGAGCAGTACTTC
size: NA
J: TRBJ2-7
V: TRBV7-8
D: TRBD2

CDR3: CASSFELINSPLHF
DNA: TGTGCCAGCAGCTTTGAACTGATTAATTCACCCCTCCACTTT
size: NA
J: TRBJ1-6
V: TRBV5-8
D: NA

CDR3: CASSRPQGATRTEAFF
DNA: TGTGCCAGCTCAAGGCCCCAGGGGGCAACGAGGACTGAAGCTTTCTTT
size: NA
J: TRBJ1-1
V: TRBV18
D: TRBD1

CDR3: CASSLGTAGNQPQHF
DNA: TGTGCCAGCAGCTTGGGGACAGCCGGCAATCAGCCCCAGCATTTT
size: NA
J: TRBJ1-5
V: TRBV5-6
D: NA

CDR3: CASSPRTAETQYF
DNA: TGTGCCAGCAGCCCCCGGACAGCAGAGACCCAGTACTTC
size: NA
J: TRBJ2-5
V: TRBV9
D: NA

CDR3: CASSESGERSAASQHF
DNA: TGTGCCAGCAGTGAATCGGGGGAAAGATCAGCGGCGTCCCAGCATTTT
size: NA
J: TRBJ1-5
V: TRBV2
D: NA

CDR3: CASSTHTGELFF
DNA: TGTGCCAGCAGCACTCACACCGGGGAGCTGTTTTTT
size: NA
J: TRBJ2-2
V: TRBV5-4
D: NA

CDR3: CASSRGQVNYGYTF
DNA: TGCGCCAGCAGCCGGGGCCAAGTAAACTATGGCTACACCTTC
size: NA
J: TRBJ1-2
V: TRBV4-3
D: NA

CDR3: CASSLEPVPHEQYF
DNA: TGTGCCAGCAGCTTAGAGCCGGTCCCGCACGAGCAGTACTTC
size: NA
J: TRBJ2-7
V: TRBV7-2
D: NA

CDR3: CASSISSGGTGEQYF
DNA: TGTGCCAGCAGCATAAGCTCAGGGGGGACCGGAGAGCAGTACTTC
size: NA
J: TRBJ2-7
V: TRBV7-8
D: NA

CDR3: CASKTGGTYEQYF
DNA: TGTGCCAGCAAAACAGGGGGCACCTACGAGCAGTACTTC
size: NA
J: TRBJ2-7
V: TRBV6-1
D: TRBD1

CDR3: CASRQQGLGETQYF
DNA: TGTGCCAGCAGGCAACAGGGCTTGGGAGAGACCCAGTACTTC
size: NA
J: TRBJ2-5
V: TRBV2
D: NA

CDR3: CASGSDLKRGANEQFF
DNA: TGTGCTAGTGGTTCCGACCTCAAGCGGGGGGCCAATGAGCAGTTCTTC
size: once
J: TRBJ2-1
V: TRBV12-5
D: TRBD2

CDR3: CASSLGLAANTGELFF
DNA: TGCGCCAGCAGCCTAGGACTAGCGGCGAACACCGGGGAGCTGTTTTTT
size: NA
J: TRBJ2-2
V: TRBV4-3
D: TRBD2

CDR3: CASSPYGRETQYF
DNA: TGTGCCAGCAGCCCTTATGGCAGGGAGACCCAGTACTTC
size: few
J: TRBJ2-5
V: TRBV13
D: NA

CDR3: CASSPRFPGQRNYGYTF
DNA: TGTGCCAGCAGCCCCAGGTTTCCGGGACAGAGGAACTATGGCTACACCTTC
size: NA
J: TRBJ1-2
V: TRBV13
D: TRBD1

CDR3: CAGSSGTGVGEQYF
DNA: TGTGCCGGCAGCTCCGGGACAGGGGTCGGCGAGCAGTACTTC
size: NA
J: TRBJ2-7
V: TRBV5-6
D: TRBD1

CDR3: CASSAPGLAGGPGEQFF
DNA: TGTGCCAGCAGCGCCCCGGGACTAGCGGGGGGGCCAGGTGAGCAGTTCTTC
size: NA
J: TRBJ2-1
V: TRBV9
D: TRBD2

CDR3: CASSLGTAEETQYF
DNA: TGTGCCAGCAGCCTCGGGACAGCCGAGGAGACCCAGTACTTC
size: NA
J: TRBJ2-5
V: TRBV11-2
D: TRBD1

CDR3: CASSLQGARTDTQYF
DNA: TGCGCCAGCAGCCTACAGGGGGCCCGCACAGATACGCAGTATTTT
size: NA
J: TRBJ2-3
V: TRBV5-1
D: TRBD1